The 13 T cell receptor beta chains in this list originate from one sample, sequenced in a study of Ad26.COV2.S vaccination and SARS-CoV-2 variants. Clones were read by immunoSEQ multiplex PCR, and TCRdb kept only the in-frame ones, dropping some. The data contain 500,000 or so clones, approximately 89% of them singletons. Documented treatment: approximately 18 received Ad26.COV2.S at low or high dose, single or two shots; about 5 received placebo; per-sample allocation not given. Following the first vaccine or placebo injection, samples were taken on day 63. Sequences were derived from peripheral blood, sampled in a trial of Ad26.COV2.S vaccine versus placebo. The receptors were gathered from a person between 18 and 59 years old who received the Ad26.COV2.S COVID-19 vaccine or a placebo.

The chain has TRBV7-2 and TRBJ2-5; D is undetermined. The CDR3 sequence is 13 residues long. Between the trimmed V and J ends, which lost 7 bases and 3 bases, there was a span of 12 bases. Looked up from germline, CDR1 is SGHTA and CDR2 is FQGNSA. The CDR3 protein is CASTLGYEETQYF. Written as DNA, the CDR3 is TGTGCCAGCACTTTGGGATACGAAGAGACCCAGTACTTC.

The CDR3 DNA is TGCGCCAGCAGCCAAGGCTGGACCAATGAGCAGTTCTTC. Its protein product is CASSQGWTNEQFF. V usage is TRBV4-3 and J usage is TRBJ2-1; D not resolved. From germline, CDR1 is LGHNA and CDR2 YSLEER. Between the trimmed V and J ends, which lost 1 base and 6 bases, there was a span of 7 bases. CDR3 size: 13 residues.

This chain joins TRBV11-2 and TRBJ2-3; 7 bases are a match to TRBD1. With V trimmed by 2 bases and J by 0 bases, 8 bases remained unmatched. The CDR3 sequence is 17 residues long. CDR1 and CDR2 (germline): SGHAT, FQNNGV. The DNA of the CDR3 is TGTGCCAGCAGCTTAACTCGGGACAGCCTAAGCACAGATACGCAGTATTTT. As protein: CASSLTRDSLSTDTQYF.

This chain uses TRBV7-9 with TRBJ1-3; 11 positions match TRBD1. The CDR3 sequence is 18 residues long. The trim removed 4 bases at V and 0 bases at J, leaving 8 bases unmatched. CDR1 is SEHNR, CDR2 FQNEAQ, per germline (reference sequence). Written as DNA, the CDR3 is TGTGCCAGCAGCTCGACCCGGACAGGGGGCAGCTCTGGAAACACCATATATTTT. Protein: CASSSTRTGGSSGNTIYF.

The CDR3 sequence is CASSPAPGVNGYEQYF. In DNA form, the CDR3 reads TGTGCCAGCAGCCCCGCACCAGGTGTGAACGGCTACGAGCAGTACTTC. J is TRBJ2-7 and V is TRBV3-1 (or the pseudogene TRBV3-2); D is unclear. Trimming pared 4 bases from V and 3 bases from J, leaving 19 bases between. The CDR3 spans 16 residues. Germline CDR1 is LGHDT and CDR2 is YNNKEL (reference sequence).

The CDR3, as DNA: TGTGCCAGCAGCAACGCCCAGGGGGGACTAGGCCGAAAAACCGGGGAGCTGTTTTTT. It is translated as CASSNAQGGLGRKTGELFF. This sequence joins TRBV21-1 and TRBJ2-2; TRBD2, the D gene given by the table, was not confirmed from the DNA. TRBV21-1 is described as a pseudogene. CDR3 size: 19 residues.

Worth noting for this clone: The same CDR3 arises from other DNA sequences in this sample as well. This chain uses TRBV18 with TRBJ2-7; TRBD2 matches 7 bases. This CDR3 spans 14 amino acids. V lost 3 bases to trimming and J lost 4 bases; unmatched junction nucleotides: 6. Germline assignment: CDR1 KGHSH and CDR2 LQKENI. This chain's CDR3 is CASSPAGGRYEQYF. The CDR3, as DNA: TGTGCCAGCTCACCCGCCGGGGGGAGATACGAGCAGTACTTC. The variable domain in full, completed from reference TRBV18 and TRBJ2-7, reads NAGVMQNPRHLVRRRGQEARLRCSPMKGHSHVYWYRQLPEEGLKFMVYLQKENIIDESGMPKERFSAEFPKEGPSILRIQQVVRGDSAAYFCASSPAGGRYEQYFGPGTRLTVT.

The chain links TRBV5-1 to TRBJ2-1; TRBD2 might be the D (5 bases). The germline gives CDR1 SGHRS, CDR2 YFSETQ. With 4 bases removed from V and 0 bases from J, the gap between germline ends came to 11 bases. This CDR3 is 15 amino acids long. The CDR3 DNA is TGCGCCAGCAGCACAGCGGTGAACTCCTACAATGAGCAGTTCTTC. It translates to CASSTAVNSYNEQFF. Supplemented by reference TRBV5-1 and TRBJ2-1, the full variable domain reads KAGVTQTPRYLIKTRGQQVTLSCSPISGHRSVSWYQQTPGQGLQFLFEYFSETQRNKGNFPGRFSGRQFSNSRSEMNVSTLELGDSALYLCASSTAVNSYNEQFFGPGTRLTVL.

J is TRBJ2-5 and V is TRBV13; D unclear. The CDR3 contains 13 residues. Trimming stripped 3 bases from V and 4 bases from J, with 9 bases between. Germline V gives CDR1 PRHDT, CDR2 FYEKMQ (reference sequence). The CDR3 region is CASSLPGRETQYF. The CDR3 coding sequence is TGTGCCAGCAGCTTGCCGGGCCGAGAGACCCAGTACTTC.

The rearrangement links TRBV28 to TRBJ1-5; TRBD1 is a possible D gene (6 bases). The V gene lost 5 bases and the J gene lost 6 bases, with 17 bases spanning the gap. This CDR3 contains 15 residues. The germline V gene encodes CDR1 MDHEN and CDR2 SYDVKM. DNA of the CDR3: TGTGCCAGCAGTCCTACGGGAAGGGGGGGTCAGCCCCAGCATTTT. Translated, it gives CASSPTGRGGQPQHF. Full variable domain (remainder filled in from reference TRBV28 and TRBJ1-5): DVKVTQSSRYLVKRTGEKVFLECVQDMDHENMFWYRQDPGLGLRLIYFSYDVKMKEKGDIPEGYSVSREKKERFSLILESASTNQTSMYLCASSPTGRGGQPQHFGDGTRLSIL.

This chain links TRBV9 with TRBJ2-1; 8 bases are a match to TRBD1. V lost 4 bases and J lost 8; bases outside the gene matches: 11. The CDR3 sequence is 15 residues long. The germline V gene has CDR1 SGDLS and CDR2 YYNGEE. Here the CDR3 DNA reads TGTGCCAGCAGCCCCGGACAGGGTTGGCTCGATGAGCAGTTCTTC. It codes for CASSPGQGWLDEQFF. Full variable domain (rest looked up from reference TRBV9 and TRBJ2-1): DSGVTQTPKHLITATGQRVTLRCSPRSGDLSVYWYQQSLDQGLQFLIQYYNGEERAKGNILERFSAQQFPDLHSELNLSSLELGDSALYFCASSPGQGWLDEQFFGPGTRLTVL.

The V and J genes are TRBV5-6 and TRBJ1-4; D ambiguous. Germline-derived CDR1 and CDR2 are SGHDT and YYEEEE. V was shortened by 0 bases and J by 2 bases, with 14 bases between the two germline ends. This CDR3 has 17 amino acids. Here the CDR3 DNA reads TGTGCCAGCAGCTTGGCCGGGCCCTTCCAGACTAATGAAAAACTGTTTTTT. It codes for CASSLAGPFQTNEKLFF.

CDR3 sequence (DNA): TGTGCCAGCAGCTTCTCCCAGGGACAGGATCAGCCCCAGCATTTT. Translated: CASSFSQGQDQPQHF. The rearrangement uses TRBV7-2 and TRBJ1-5; TRBD1 aligns across 8 bases. There are 15 residues in the CDR3. Germline V gene sequence: CDR1 SGHTA, CDR2 FQGNSA. With 3 bases clipped from V and 5 bases from J, the junction kept 6 bases outside the gene matches.